The 20 T cell receptor beta chains below come from one sample, sequenced in a study of T cells in Graves' hyperthyroidism and ophthalmopathy. Amplified regions were TCR beta CDR3 sequences from RNA transcripts. HTBI primers were the set used in a first-round RT-PCR of the TCR CDR3. Each CDR3 protein gets one entry after TCRdb re-called the multiplex PCR reads with MiXCR. The sample gives hundreds of thousands of distinct CDR3 sequences, approximately 14% of which show up once; roughly 10% is in the top ten. The source material was blood. All receptors come from a woman younger than 35 with Graves' hyperthyroidism.

This clonotype was seen ten or more times. The gene calls are TRBV30 and TRBJ2-1, with D unclear. The CDR3 has 13 residues. Trimming took 1 base from V and 2 from J, leaving 6 bases between them. Germline V CDR1 and CDR2: GTSNPN, SVGIG (reference sequence). The CDR3 loop is CAWSAGAYNEQFF. Here the CDR3 DNA reads TGTGCCTGGAGTGCTGGGGCCTACAATGAGCAGTTCTTC.

The table lists this clonotype with many counts. The chain has TRBV11-2 and TRBJ2-7, with D perhaps TRBD2 (5 bases). The CDR3 is 13 residues long. CDR1 and CDR2 (germline): SGHAT, FQNNGV. Trimming shortened V by 8 bases and J by 7 bases, and 18 bases separated the two germline ends. The DNA for the CDR3 is TGTGCCAGCTCGAACAGCGGAGGCGTTGAGCAGTACTTC. This codes for CASSNSGGVEQYF. Full variable domain (rest looked up from reference TRBV11-2 and TRBJ2-7): EAGVAQSPRYKIIEKRQSVAFWCNPISGHATLYWYQQILGQGPKLLIQFQNNGVVDDSQLPKDRFSAERLKGVDSTLKIQPAKLEDSAVYLCASSNSGGVEQYFGPGTRLTVT.

In this sample, this clonotype turned up many times. The V gene is TRBV27, the J gene TRBJ2-1; 7 nucleotides align to TRBD2. V gave up 0 bases and J gave up 9 bases; unmatched junction bases: 14. The CDR3 has 17 amino acids. CDR1 MNHEY and CDR2 SMNVEV come from the germline V gene (reference sequence). This CDR3 reads CASSLSFGTTLLGEQFF. The CDR3 DNA reads as TGTGCCAGCAGTTTATCCTTCGGGACTACCCTCCTCGGTGAGCAGTTCTTC.

The chain carries TRBV6-5 and TRBJ1-1; D is unresolved. The CDR3 totals 16 residues. Deletions cut 0 bases from V and 3 bases from J, with 14 bases between. Germline CDR1 reads MNHEY; CDR2 reads SVGAGI. This chain's CDR3 is CASSYSTSGLYTEAFF. CDR3 in DNA: TGTGCCAGCAGTTACTCGACGTCAGGCCTATACACTGAAGCTTTCTTT.

This clonotype appeared a few times. The rearrangement joins TRBV4-3 to TRBJ2-3; 8 bases line up with TRBD2. The CDR3 runs 14 residues. The germline CDR1 and CDR2 sequences are LGHNA and YSLEER. Trimming at V came to 10 bases and at J to 0 bases, leaving 6 bases not matched to a gene. This CDR3 reads CATSSGRSTDTQYF. CDR3 DNA sequence: TGCGCCACCTCTAGCGGGCGTAGCACAGATACGCAGTATTTT.

The chain combines TRBV9 with TRBJ2-2; no clear D gene. The CDR3 contains 15 residues. Germline V gene lookup returns CDR1 SGDLS and CDR2 YYNGEE. V lost 4 bases, J lost 4 bases, and 14 bases lay in between. The CDR3 bases are TGTGCCAGCAGCCAAACCTCCGACCCCACCGGGGAGCTGTTTTTT. It yields the protein CASSQTSDPTGELFF.

This clonotype came up many times. The J gene is TRBJ2-1, the V gene TRBV20-1; D might be TRBD2 (6 bases). The CDR3 totals 15 residues. V gave up 3 bases and J gave up 5 bases, with 17 bases separating them. Germline V gives CDR1 DFQATT, CDR2 SNEGSKA (reference sequence). CDR3 DNA: TGCAGTGCTAGGGGACCGGGAGATGGAGACAATGAGCAGTTCTTC. It yields the protein CSARGPGDGDNEQFF.

This clonotype was observed at least ten times. This chain uses TRBV11-2 with TRBJ2-1; TRBD2 matches 8 bases. This CDR3 spans 17 amino acids. Unmatched junction bases numbered 9, after V lost 1 base and J lost 4 bases. The V gene's germline CDR1 is SGHAT and CDR2 FQNNGV. In DNA form, the CDR3 reads TGTGCCAGCAGCTTAGCAGGAAGCGGGAGTACTTACAATGAGCAGTTCTTC. Encoded protein: CASSLAGSGSTYNEQFF.

V gene TRBV30 combines with J gene TRBJ1-2; 8 bases are a match to TRBD1. V shed 3 bases and J 4 bases; nucleotides not matched to a gene: 1. Per the germline V gene, CDR1 is GTSNPN and CDR2 is SVGIG (reference sequence). This CDR3 contains 12 residues. CDR3 nucleotides: TGTGCCTGGAGCAGGGGGCTCTATGGCTACACCTTC. Amino acid sequence: CAWSRGLYGYTF.

At least ten counts were recorded for this clonotype. The genes are TRBV7-2 and TRBJ1-3; D uncertain. The V end was cut by 4 bases, the J end by 0 bases, with 10 bases between. CDR3 length: 15 residues. The germline gives CDR1 SGHTA, CDR2 FQGNSA. CDR3 in DNA: TGTGCCAGCAGCTCGAGGGCAGGCTCTGGAAACACCATATATTTT. Protein product: CASSSRAGSGNTIYF.

V and J are TRBV6-1 and TRBJ2-3; D remains ambiguous. Germline assignment: CDR1 MNHNS and CDR2 SASEGT. This CDR3 has 13 amino acids. Deletions cut 5 bases from V and 2 bases from J, with 8 bases between. The CDR3 nucleotides are TGTGCCAGCAGTACATCTATCACAGATACGCAGTATTTT. Its translation is CASSTSITDTQYF.

This clonotype was observed at least ten times. This chain links TRBV28 with TRBJ2-2; D perhaps matches TRBD1 (5 bases). V was clipped by 2 bases and J by 3 bases, with 7 bases between them. CDR3 length: 14 residues. Per the germline V gene, CDR1 is MDHEN and CDR2 is SYDVKM. The CDR3 sequence: CASSLQGYTGELFF. The CDR3 coding sequence is TGTGCCAGCAGTTTACAGGGTTACACCGGGGAGCTGTTTTTT.

This clonotype was detected many times. The rearrangement links TRBV12-3 or TRBV12-4 to TRBJ1-1; D is ambiguous. This CDR3 comprises 15 residues. Trimming took off 6 bases at V and 1 base at J, with 15 bases between the two ends. This chain's CDR3 is CASSPTSGRNTEAFF. The DNA for the CDR3 is TGTGCCAGCAGCCCTACGAGTGGTAGGAACACTGAAGCTTTCTTT.

This clonotype was counted many times. The chain employs TRBV2 and TRBJ1-1; D gene uncertain. The CDR3 length is 13 residues. V was pared by 6 bases and J by 0 bases, with 8 bases between. The germline gives CDR1 SNHLY, CDR2 FYNNEI. The CDR3 loop is CASRSSVNTEAFF. In nucleotides, the CDR3 is TGTGCCAGCAGGTCCAGTGTGAACACTGAAGCTTTCTTT.

The chain has TRBV12-3 or TRBV12-4 and TRBJ1-2; D remains unclear. V shed 6 bases and J shed 8 bases, with 22 bases lying between them. CDR3 length: 15 residues. Here the CDR3 reads CASSNRTERQRGYTF. CDR3 DNA sequence: TGTGCCAGCAGCAATAGGACCGAACGGCAACGCGGCTACACCTTC.

This clonotype was detected ten times or more. The chain recombines TRBV20-1 with TRBJ2-3; 10 positions agree with TRBD2. Germline loops: CDR1 DFQATT, CDR2 SNEGSKA (reference sequence). This CDR3 is built from 16 residues. V lost 3 bases, J lost 4 bases, and 10 bases stayed unmatched. In DNA form, the CDR3 reads TGCAGTGCTAGTGGGGAGGAGCGGGAGGGCCCAGATACGCAGTATTTT. It translates to CSASGEEREGPDTQYF.

The sample holds many counts of this clonotype. The rearrangement joins TRBV5-1 to TRBJ1-1; D gene ambiguous. The CDR3 is made up of 16 amino acids. Germline CDR1 reads SGHRS; CDR2 reads YFSETQ. Trimming removed 1 base from V and 0 bases from J, with 13 bases in between. The CDR3, as DNA: TGCGCCAGCAGCTTGACCGCTGGAGGCATGAACACTGAAGCTTTCTTT. Amino acid sequence: CASSLTAGGMNTEAFF.

At least ten counts were recorded for this clonotype. V gene TRBV20-1 combines with J gene TRBJ1-2; 8 nucleotides line up with TRBD1. V dropped 3 bases and J dropped 8; count of bases not matched to a gene: 8. The germline CDR1 and CDR2 sequences are DFQATT and SNEGSKA (reference sequence). There are 13 residues in the CDR3. The CDR3: CSASTQGAQGYTF. CDR3 nucleotide sequence: TGCAGTGCTAGTACTCAGGGGGCGCAAGGCTACACCTTC.

The chain joins TRBV18 to TRBJ2-5, with 10 nucleotides matching TRBD2. The V and J ends lost 2 bases and 5 bases, in that order; junction bases with no gene match: 17. Germline V gene data show CDR1 as KGHSH and CDR2 as LQKENI. This CDR3 is 19 amino acids long. The CDR3 spells CASSPTTGSGRGPLETQYF. DNA of the CDR3: TGTGCCAGCTCACCAACAACCGGCAGCGGGAGGGGTCCATTGGAGACCCAGTACTTC.

In regard to this clonotype: Likely a read error: the CDR3 ends without its conserved phenylalanine or tryptophan. The chain combines TRBV7-3 with TRBJ2-7; TRBD1 agrees at 10 bases. CDR3 size: 15 residues. Germline values: CDR1 SGHTA, CDR2 FQGTGA. Germline trimming cut 5 bases from V and 2 bases from J; bases unmatched to any gene: 6. The CDR3 DNA is TGTGCCAGCAGCCCGGGACAGGGGACGGCCTACGAGCAGTACTTA. Translated, it gives CASSPGQGTAYEQYL.